Presented here are 12 T cell receptor beta chains from one specimen sequenced in a study of cytomegalovirus exposure and HLA in healthy donors. The PCR was carried out with 60 Vbeta primers and 13 Jbeta primers. Method: immunoSEQ multiplex PCR; TCRdb's copy keeps in-frame clones and lacks some. This sample has approximately 120,000 clones, with around 73% found just once. Source material: PBMCs. These receptors all come from a man in his fifties or sixties in good health and CMV-seronegative.

The genes are TRBV27 and TRBJ2-7; D is unresolved. The ends were cut back, 6 bases at V and 3 bases at J, with 6 bases in the middle. This CDR3 spans 11 amino acids. The germline gives CDR1 MNHEY, CDR2 SMNVEV (reference sequence). CDR3 in amino acids: CASRLGYEQYF. As DNA, the CDR3 is TGTGCCAGCAGGCTCGGCTACGAGCAGTACTTC.

Of note for this clone: Since a far larger clone is one base different, this is likely a read error. The CDR3, as DNA: TGTGCCAGCAGCCAGGGACTAGCGGGAGCCTACGAGCAGTACTTC. Protein: CASSQGLAGAYEQYF. The V call is TRBV4-2, the J call TRBJ2-7; 14 bases line up with TRBD2. The CDR3 runs 15 residues. The V gene end was trimmed by 3 bases and the J gene end by 2 bases; junction bases not matched to a gene: 0. Per the germline V gene, CDR1 is LGHNA and CDR2 is YNFKEQ.

V gene TRBV9 combines with J gene TRBJ2-7; tentatively, D is TRBD2 (6 bases). The length of the CDR3 is 15 residues. V shed 3 bases and J shed 2 bases, with 15 bases lying between them. Germline V lookup: CDR1 SGDLS, CDR2 YYNGEE. The CDR3 coding sequence is TGTGCCAGCAGCGGCCGGAGGGACGGACCCTACGAGCAGTACTTC. This sequence encodes CASSGRRDGPYEQYF.

V usage is TRBV29-1 and J usage is TRBJ2-1, with D tentatively TRBD2 (6 bases). The germline CDR1 and CDR2 sequences are SQVTM and ANQGSEA. Trimming pared 6 bases from V and 4 bases from J, leaving 16 bases between. The length of the CDR3 is 14 residues. The CDR3 DNA sequence: TGCAGCGTGGACCGAGCGGGCACATACAATGAGCAGTTCTTC. Translating gives CSVDRAGTYNEQFF.

This chain uses TRBV10-3 with TRBJ2-5; D is perhaps TRBD1 (5 bases). Germline loops: CDR1 ENHRY, CDR2 SYGVKD. Trimming pared 2 bases from V and 4 bases from J, leaving 11 bases between. There are 14 residues in the CDR3. CDR3 loop: CAISEVRVGETQYF. CDR3 coding DNA: TGTGCCATCAGTGAGGTCAGGGTAGGAGAGACCCAGTACTTC.

The V gene is TRBV28, the J gene TRBJ1-2; possible D gene TRBD1, 6 bases. V shed 4 bases and J shed 5 bases, with 14 bases lying between them. The CDR3 has 14 residues. Germline V lookup: CDR1 MDHEN, CDR2 SYDVKM. DNA for the CDR3: TGTGCCAGCAGTTGGGGGGGCGGTCGGTATGGCTACACCTTC. Amino acid sequence: CASSWGGGRYGYTF.

In this sample, this clone turned up once. CDR3 bases: TGCAGCGTGGCCGGGCCGGGGGCGCAGTATTTT. Amino acid sequence: CSVAGPGAQYF. The chain combines TRBV29-1 with TRBJ2-3; tentatively, D is TRBD2 (6 bases). V shed 6 bases and J shed 10 bases, with 14 bases lying between them. CDR3 length: 11 residues. Germline V lookup: CDR1 SQVTM, CDR2 ANQGSEA.

CDR3 nucleotides: TGTGCCAGCAGCTTAGGCAGAGGGTTCTACGAGCAGTACTTC. Translated, it gives CASSLGRGFYEQYF. The J gene is TRBJ2-7, the V gene TRBV11-2; tentatively, D is TRBD2 (5 bases). The germline CDR1 and CDR2 sequences are SGHAT and FQNNGV. Trimming cost V 1 base and J 3 bases, with 10 bases left between them. The CDR3 contains 14 residues.

This clone was seen only once. DNA for the CDR3: TGTGCCAGCAGCTTAGAGTCGCGATCCTACGAGCAGTACTTC. Amino acid sequence: CASSLESRSYEQYF. V usage is TRBV7-2 and J usage is TRBJ2-7; D is ambiguous. This CDR3 region has 14 residues. Per germline, CDR1 SGHTA and CDR2 FQGNSA. V was shortened by 1 base and J by 1 base, with 8 bases between the two germline ends.

The V call is TRBV28, the J call TRBJ1-5; D is unclear. CDR3 length: 12 residues. CDR1 and CDR2 (germline): MDHEN, SYDVKM. Trimming cost V 7 bases and J 5 bases, with 9 bases left between them. In DNA form, the CDR3 reads TGTGCCAGCACACAGTCCGATCAGCCCCAGCATTTT. It encodes CASTQSDQPQHF.

The chain carries TRBV11-2 and TRBJ1-1; D gene uncertain. Germline V lookup: CDR1 SGHAT, CDR2 FQNNGV. CDR3 length equals 13 residues. V shed 4 bases and J shed 4 bases, with 10 bases lying between them. The CDR3 nucleotides are TGTGCCAGCAGCTACCTCGGAGGCACTGAAGCTTTCTTT. Protein product: CASSYLGGTEAFF.

The chain links TRBV10-3 to TRBJ2-3, with TRBD2 as a possible D gene (6 bases). The ends were cut back, 0 bases at V and 0 bases at J, with 7 bases in the middle. The length of the CDR3 is 15 residues. Germline loops: CDR1 ENHRY, CDR2 SYGVKD. CDR3 sequence: CAISESSGSTDTQYF. The CDR3 DNA sequence: TGTGCCATCAGTGAGTCTAGCGGTAGCACAGATACGCAGTATTTT.